This T cell receptor (beta chain) originates from a study of regulatory T cells in long-lasting Graves disease. Study-wide context: More than 5 years of antithyroid drugs with positive TSH receptor antibodies defined persistent Graves' disease. Notes on the study in general: Persistent disease exhibited a predilection for TRBV28, TRBJ1-2 and TRBJ2-5. Patients with persistent Graves' had lower TCR diversity than newly diagnosed patients.

Concerning this clonotype: Its antigen is undetermined.

Building of the TCR beta libraries involved iRepertoire HTBI primers and Arm-PCR of CDR3 regions. TCRdb reprocessed the multiplex PCR reads via MiXCR and lists one record per CDR3 protein. The profile shows about 660,000 distinct CDR3 sequences, about 32% of them singletons. The time point denotes: persistent/refractory GD, antithyroid drugs over 5 years with positive TRAb. Extracted PBMC RNA gave rise to the TCR library. A peripheral blood sample, around 8.5 milliliters in volume, was drawn into EDTA tubes. CDR1 is KGHSH, CDR2 LQKENI, per germline. V shed 3 bases and J shed 5 bases, with 16 bases lying between them. This CDR3 has 15 residues.

This TCR was recovered from a female donor with Graves disease. The source material was peripheral blood mononuclear cells (PBMCs), sampled when the disease was refractory, from a patient treated with antithyroid drugs. V and J are TRBV18 and TRBJ2-5, with D unresolved. This CDR3 reads CASSPLDGRRETQYF. The DNA for the CDR3 is TGTGCCAGCTCACCCCTGGACGGGCGGCGGGAGACCCAGTACTTC.